Reported below is one T cell receptor (beta chain). The antigen is undetermined. Assay: immunoSEQ multiplex PCR; the TCRdb copy retains only in-frame clones and omits some. The sample yields about 2.3 million clones, more than 80% seen once. The data were taken from a study of shared clonotypes between healthy human individuals. Study information: Donor composition was a couple of women and a few men, aged 18 to 49. Study-level results: Genetic and exposure-history diversity was limited by the few donors. Naive CD4 clonotypes overlapped across a few donors at about 5%.

The germline CDR1 and CDR2 sequences are SGDLS and YYNGEE. CDR3 length: 15 amino acids. Trimming cost V 2 bases and J 5 bases, with 15 bases left between them. This clonotype was sampled from a man aged 18 to 29 in good health. Some clones in this sample may be carry-over from other donors' samples. Sequencing used naive CD4+ T cells from PBMCs. Subset denoted: CD45RA+ positively selected. The V and J genes are TRBV9 and TRBJ2-3; perhaps TRBD1 as D (5 bases). The CDR3 sequence: CASSVKTLGVDTQYF. In DNA form, the CDR3 reads TGTGCCAGCAGCGTCAAGACCCTAGGGGTAGATACGCAGTATTTT.